In this sample, the clone carrying this TCR beta chain turned up a few times. Its antigen is as yet unknown. RNA was extracted from bulk tissue without any cell sorting. The data stem from a study of tumor and adjacent non-tumor tissue in lung cancer. In the study overall: Stage I to III disease affected 10 men and about 5 women aged roughly 31 to 85. Around 4 million productive TCRbeta reads were obtained per sample on average. The study, taken as a whole, reports: TCR diversity was significantly greater in tumor than normal lung tissue. Top 100 clones took a larger repertoire share in normal lung.

The V and J ends lost 3 bases and 6 bases respectively, with 11 bases between them. This CDR3 region has 13 residues. Germline CDR1 and CDR2: MNHEY and SVGEGT. Three rounds of nested PCR, following a modified ARM-PCR protocol, produced the TCRbeta library. TCRdb called the multiplex PCR reads again in MiXCR, with one record for every CDR3 protein. The data show 120,000 or so distinct CDR3 sequences, 55% to 75% seen once. The sample taken for sequencing was lung tumor tissue. The chain couples TRBV6-2 or TRBV6-3 to TRBJ1-1, with D tentatively TRBD1 (5 bases). This clonotype originated in a man aged 25-40 years with non-small cell lung cancer. Written as DNA, the CDR3 is TGTGCCAGCAGTTATTGGGGGAGATCTGAAGCTTTCTTT. It is translated as CASSYWGRSEAFF.